This TCR beta chain was sequenced for a study of cytomegalovirus exposure and HLA in healthy donors. Findings and caveats of the study: Presence/absence analyses assumed roughly uniform sequencing depth across donors. Earlier results showed most TCR beta V segments being productive about 87% or about 30% of the time.

Both 60 Vbeta primers and 13 Jbeta primers went into the PCR. Profiled with immunoSEQ multiplex PCR; TCRdb holds only in-frame clones, not every one. The sample lists more than 100,000 clones, roughly 80% occurring once. Comments on this clone: Its antigen is as yet unknown.

CDR1 and CDR2 from the germline V gene are SGHTA and FQGTGA. Trimming stripped 5 bases from V and 6 bases from J, with 22 bases between. The CDR3 covers 16 residues. The source material was PBMCs. This TCR was sampled from a man between 60 and 75 years old in good health and CMV-seropositive. The rearrangement joins TRBV7-3 to TRBJ1-2; D perhaps matches TRBD1 (6 bases). CDR3 coding DNA: TGTGCCAGCAGCCTCCGATGGGGTGCAGGGGACAATGGCTACACCTTC. Translation: CASSLRWGAGDNGYTF.